The rows below give T cell receptor beta chains drawn from one sample of a study of T-cell reconstitution after alpha-beta-depleted transplantation in children. In TCRdb, the PCR reads were re-called with MiXCR into one record per CDR3 protein. Of approximately 240,000 distinct CDR3 sequences listed, about a tenth are singletons. The material was PBMCs, obtained before TCRalphabeta/CD19-depleted stem cell transplant. The receptor set was obtained from a child under two years old with acute myeloid leukemia, due to receive a stem cell transplant. Each CDR3 is given with its conserved first and last residue. The D gene is left open where the match is weak. Rows give clone size only sometimes, using once, few, many, or a class for an expanded clone.

TRBJ2-2 NA many TRBV20-1 TGCAGTGCTAGAGAGGTGACGAACACCGGGGAGCTGTTTTTT CSAREVTNTGELFF
TRBJ2-3 TRBD1 many TRBV5-1 TGCGCCAGCAGCCGGGGACAGGGAGGGGATACGCAGTATTTT CASSRGQGGDTQYF
TRBJ1-3 NA many TRBV6-5 TGTGCCAGCTGTCAGGGCACCTCTGGAAACACCATATATTTT CASCQGTSGNTIYF
TRBJ2-7 TRBD2 many TRBV11-2 TGTGCCAGCAGCTTAGATGGGACTAGCAACTACGAGCAGTACTTC CASSLDGTSNYEQYF
TRBJ1-2 NA many TRBV7-2 TGTGCCAGCAGTCCCGGGATGGGGCCCTATGGCTACACCTTC CASSPGMGPYGYTF
TRBJ2-7 NA many TRBV12-3/TRBV12-4 TGTGCCAGCAGTACCCGGGCCCTGACCTACGAGCAGTACTTC CASSTRALTYEQYF
TRBJ1-4 NA many TRBV5-1 TGCGCCAGCAGCTTGGAGGCAGGAAATGAAAAACTGTTTTTT CASSLEAGNEKLFF
TRBJ1-2 NA few TRBV20-1 TGCAGTGCTAGACCTCGTGCTCGACGCAAGGGAATGACTGGGGGCTACACCTTC CSARPRARRKGMTGGYTF
TRBJ1-5 NA NA TRBV6-1 TGTGCCAGCAGTGGGTTATGGTTGACCGGTCCCAATCAGCCCCAGCATTTT CASSGLWLTGPNQPQHF
TRBJ2-1 NA few TRBV10-2 TGCGCCAGCAGTGAGAGCGGACAGCAGTTCTTC CASSESGQQFF
TRBJ2-3 NA many TRBV4-2 TGTGCCAGCAGCCCCGGTAATACGCAGTATTTT CASSPGNTQYF
TRBJ2-5 TRBD2 many TRBV7-9 TGTGCCAGCAGCTTAATAGGACTAGCCCAAGAGACCCAGTACTTC CASSLIGLAQETQYF
TRBJ2-3 TRBD2 many TRBV29-1 TGCAGCGTTACGGGAGGGCCAGATACGCAGTATTTT CSVTGGPDTQYF
TRBJ2-3 NA many TRBV14 TGTGCCAGCAGCCAAGGCAGTCAGTTGGATACGCAGTATTTT CASSQGSQLDTQYF
TRBJ2-2 TRBD1 many TRBV4-3 TGCGCCAGCAGCCAAGACGAGACAGGGTTTCCCCCGACCGGGGAGCTGTTTTTT CASSQDETGFPPTGELFF
TRBJ2-4 TRBD2 NA TRBV7-2 TGTGCCAGCAGCCCGGGAGGGGGAAACATTCAGTACTTC CASSPGGGNIQYF
TRBJ1-5 NA many TRBV6-5 TGTGCCAGCAGTTACCTTCGGGGAAATCAGCCCCAGCATTTT CASSYLRGNQPQHF
TRBJ2-1 TRBD1 NA TRBV11-2 TGTGCCAGCAGCCCCTTGAACCGGGACAGGGCCTACAATGAGCAGTTCTTC CASSPLNRDRAYNEQFF
TRBJ2-7 NA many TRBV20-1 TGCAGTGCGGTCGAAGGTCCCTACGAGCAGTACTTC CSAVEGPYEQYF